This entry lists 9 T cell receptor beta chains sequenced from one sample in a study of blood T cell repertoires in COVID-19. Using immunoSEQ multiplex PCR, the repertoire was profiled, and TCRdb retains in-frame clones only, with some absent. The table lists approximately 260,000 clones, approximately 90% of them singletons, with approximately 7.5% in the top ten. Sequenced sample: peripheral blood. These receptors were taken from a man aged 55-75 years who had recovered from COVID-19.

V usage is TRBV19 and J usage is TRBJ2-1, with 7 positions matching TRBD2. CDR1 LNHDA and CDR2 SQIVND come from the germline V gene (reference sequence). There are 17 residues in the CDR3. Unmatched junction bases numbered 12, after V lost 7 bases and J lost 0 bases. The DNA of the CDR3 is TGTGCCAGTACCACCATTAGCGGGTACGGCTCCTACAATGAGCAGTTCTTC. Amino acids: CASTTISGYGSYNEQFF.

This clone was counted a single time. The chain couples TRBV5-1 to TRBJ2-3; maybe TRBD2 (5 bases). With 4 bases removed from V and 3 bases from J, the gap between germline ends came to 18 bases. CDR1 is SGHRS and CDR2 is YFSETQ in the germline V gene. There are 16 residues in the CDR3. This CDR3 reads CASSSLVEGGTDTQYF. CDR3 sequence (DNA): TGCGCCAGCAGCAGCTTAGTTGAGGGCGGAACAGATACGCAGTATTTT.

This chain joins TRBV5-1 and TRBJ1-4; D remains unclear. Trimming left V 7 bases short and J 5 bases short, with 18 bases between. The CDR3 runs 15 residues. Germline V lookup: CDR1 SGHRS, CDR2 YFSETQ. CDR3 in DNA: TGCGCCAGCTCCCTTGAGGGATGGAGAAATGAAAAACTGTTTTTT. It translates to CASSLEGWRNEKLFF.

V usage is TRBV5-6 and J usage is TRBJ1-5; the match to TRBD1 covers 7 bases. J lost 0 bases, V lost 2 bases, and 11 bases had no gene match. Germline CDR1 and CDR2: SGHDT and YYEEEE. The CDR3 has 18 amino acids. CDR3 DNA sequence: TGTGCCAGCAGCTTCGGGCGGGACAGATTATATAGCAATCAGCCCCAGCATTTT. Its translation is CASSFGRDRLYSNQPQHF.

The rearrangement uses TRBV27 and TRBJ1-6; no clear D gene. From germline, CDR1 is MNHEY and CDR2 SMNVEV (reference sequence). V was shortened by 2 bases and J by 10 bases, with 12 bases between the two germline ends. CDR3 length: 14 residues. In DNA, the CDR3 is TGTGCCAGCAGTTTAGACCTATTGCGGTCACCCCTCCACTTT. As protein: CASSLDLLRSPLHF.

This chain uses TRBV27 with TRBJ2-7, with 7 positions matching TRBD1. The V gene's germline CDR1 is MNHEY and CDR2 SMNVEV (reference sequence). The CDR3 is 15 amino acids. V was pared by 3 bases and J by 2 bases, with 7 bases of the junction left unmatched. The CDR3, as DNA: TGTGCCAGCAGTTTGAGGGGGCTACCGGCCTACGAGCAGTACGTC. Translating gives CASSLRGLPAYEQYV.

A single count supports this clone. CDR3 amino acids: CAWKRSGGARRDMRQETQYF. The CDR3 DNA sequence: TGTGCCTGGAAAAGGAGCGGGGGGGCGAGACGGGACATGCGCCAAGAGACCCAGTACTTC. The chain recombines TRBV30 with TRBJ2-5; 10 positions match TRBD2. The CDR3 totals 20 residues. The J segment lost 1 base and the V segment lost 4 bases, leaving 21 bases of the junction unmatched. CDR1 and CDR2 from the germline V gene are GTSNPN and SVGIG (reference sequence).

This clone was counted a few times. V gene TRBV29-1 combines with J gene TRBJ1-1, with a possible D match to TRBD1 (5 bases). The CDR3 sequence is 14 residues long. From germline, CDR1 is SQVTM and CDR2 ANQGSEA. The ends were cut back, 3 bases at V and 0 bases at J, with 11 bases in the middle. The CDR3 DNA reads TGCAGCGTTGACAGGTGGACACTGAACACTGAAGCTTTCTTT. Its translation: CSVDRWTLNTEAFF.

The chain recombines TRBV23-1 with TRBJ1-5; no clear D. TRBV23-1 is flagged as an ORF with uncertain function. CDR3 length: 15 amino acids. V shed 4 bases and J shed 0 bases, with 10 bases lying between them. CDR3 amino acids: CASSLEGYSNQPQHF. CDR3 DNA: TGCGCCAGCAGTCTAGAGGGATATAGCAATCAGCCCCAGCATTTT.